This record concerns one T cell receptor beta chain sequence. Its antigen has not been determined. No qualities accompany the bases; no much larger clone lies one base away. The meaning of the sample's time point label: newly diagnosed, previously untreated cHL patient sample. To serve as a comparison group for the relapsed/refractory trial patients, PBMCs were sequenced from patients with newly diagnosed, previously untreated classical Hodgkin lymphoma. Peripheral blood was collected in 8 mL Vacutainer Cell Preparation Tubes, from which PBMCs were isolated by centrifugation and then cryopreserved. The sample belongs to a study of PD-1 blockade in classical Hodgkin lymphoma (dated by TCRdb to 2019 to 2021). For the study in its entirety: To define a peripheral blood immune signature of response to PD-1 blockade in classical Hodgkin lymphoma, the study combined TCR beta sequencing with CyTOF.

Genomic DNA was isolated using the Qiagen DNeasy kit from unsorted PBMCs as well as from negatively selected CD4+ and CD8+ fractions. TCR beta CDR3 regions were amplified by immunoSEQ multiplex PCR using primers annealing to V and J segments. A synthetic immune receptor repertoire was used to minimize amplification bias, and any residual bias was removed computationally once sequencing was done. The authors' pipeline ran thus. Custom Python scripts were used to quantify repertoire diversity as the Shannon entropy index. Unsorted, CD4+ and CD8+ repertoires were analyzed separately, except for combined analyses in which CD4+ and CD8+ sequences were merged in silico. The immuneACCESS repertoire file appears here via TCRdb, limited to in-frame rearrangements. These files lack a portion of the clones; in checked studies, under half of the deficit traces to unresolved V genes, and the cause of the others is not known. V and J calls plus clone size are reproduced from that table; the DNA served to infer D and trimming. The sample table records tens of thousands of clones; approximately 91% of these occur just once. Clones ranked in the top ten supply roughly 5% of the sample.

The full study reports these points: Baseline TCR diversity was reported to be lower in newly diagnosed patients than in healthy donors and to be lower still in relapsed/refractory patients. Only a single clinical trial cohort was studied, and what caused the repertoire differences, possibly disease activity or prior therapy, remained undefined.

The CDR3 starts with the cysteine, ends with the phenylalanine, and has 12 residues. Only the CDR3 DNA is retained, 36 bases long and in frame from the first base. V drops 4 bases and J drops 0 bases, leaving 6 bases in between. Via the germline V gene, CDR1 is SQVTM and CDR2 ANQGSEA. This receptor was identified in a human donor with classical Hodgkin lymphoma. Sequenced material: peripheral blood mononuclear cells (PBMCs). The chain joins TRBV29-1 to TRBJ1-1, with no confident D gene call. DNA sequence: TGCAGCGTTGCAGTAATGAACACTGAAGCTTTCTTT. Protein translation: CSVAVMNTEAFF. Where the CDR3 stops, the reference TRBV29-1 and TRBJ1-1 genes take over; the full variable domain is SAVISQKPSRDICQRGTSLTIQCQVDSQVTMMFWYRQQPGQSLTLIATANQGSEATYESGFVIDKFPISRPNLTFSTLTVSNMSPEDSSIYLCSVAVMNTEAFFGQGTRLTVV.